This T cell receptor beta chain emerged from a study of shared clonotypes between healthy human individuals. General study findings and limits: Naive subsets typically showed greater estimated richness than memory subsets. The sharing of about 5.3% of naive CD4 clonotypes was seen across a few donors. An effect of sequencing depth on clonotype sharing among donors was expected.

A note on this clone: Its cognate antigen is unknown.

TCRdb keeps only in-frame clones here, not all; method: immunoSEQ multiplex PCR. The profile shows roughly 1.5 million clones, about 98% of them singletons. CD4+ cell separation produced CD45RA+ naive and CD45RA-negative memory subsets. Germline values: CDR1 MNHEY, CDR2 SMNVEV (reference sequence). The CDR3 runs 12 residues. The junction had 7 bases not matched to a gene; V was cut back by 3 bases and J by 12 bases. The rearrangement uses TRBV27 and TRBJ2-7, with 8 bases aligning to TRBD2. Sequencing was done on a sample of naive CD4+ T cells sorted from blood. Documented subset: CD45RA+ positively selected. This TCR came from a man aged 25 to 40 in good health. CDR3 in amino acids: CASSLRAGDMYF. The DNA of the CDR3 is TGTGCCAGCAGTTTGCGAGCGGGAGATATGTACTTC.